This TCR beta chain appears in the sequencing data of a study of Ad26.COV2.S vaccination and SARS-CoV-2 variants. Study-wide results and limits: Considerable breadth of spike-specific CD8+ and CD4+ T cell responses has reportedly been documented following vaccination. Participants given vaccine showed non-spike TCR breadth similar to that of placebo recipients.

The sample holds one count of this clone. Its antigen is still unknown. TCRdb's table, derived via immunoSEQ multiplex PCR, lists solely in-frame clones and lacks some. The sample includes over 110,000 clones, 75% to 90% of them seen just once. Sequencing used peripheral blood, obtained after recovery from COVID-19. The TCR was taken from a human donor who had recovered from COVID-19.

DNA for the CDR3: TGTGCCAGCAGCTTAGCCCGGACAGGGGATGGCTACACCTTC. Translated, it gives CASSLARTGDGYTF. This sequence joins TRBV7-8 and TRBJ1-2, with 9 bases identical to TRBD1. The CDR3 covers 14 residues. The J segment lost 6 bases and the V segment lost 0 bases, leaving 2 bases of the junction unmatched. Germline V gene sequence: CDR1 SGHVS, CDR2 FQNEAQ.